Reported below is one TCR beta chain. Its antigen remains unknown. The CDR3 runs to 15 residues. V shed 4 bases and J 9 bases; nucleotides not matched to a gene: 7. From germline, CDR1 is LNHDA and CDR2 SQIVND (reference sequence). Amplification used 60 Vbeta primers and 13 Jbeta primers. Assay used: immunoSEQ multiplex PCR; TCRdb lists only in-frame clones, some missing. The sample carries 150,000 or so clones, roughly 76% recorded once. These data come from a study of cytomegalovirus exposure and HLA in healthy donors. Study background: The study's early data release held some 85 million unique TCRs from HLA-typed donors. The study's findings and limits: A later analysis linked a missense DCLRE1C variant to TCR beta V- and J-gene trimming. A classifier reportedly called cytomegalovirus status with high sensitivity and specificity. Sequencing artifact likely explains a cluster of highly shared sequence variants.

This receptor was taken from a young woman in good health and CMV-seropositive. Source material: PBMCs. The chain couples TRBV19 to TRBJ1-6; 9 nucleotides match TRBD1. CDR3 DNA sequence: TGTGCCAGTAGTAGGAGACAGGGGGTTAGTTCACCCCTCCACTTT. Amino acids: CASSRRQGVSSPLHF.